The 12 T cell receptor beta chains below were found in one sample sequenced in a study of shared clonotypes between healthy human individuals. Clones were sequenced by immunoSEQ multiplex PCR, and TCRdb holds only the in-frame ones, with some missing. This table holds about 1.5 million clones, 95% to 99% found once. Sample: naive CD4+ T cells sorted from blood. As to subset: CD45RA+ positively selected. The receptors were sampled from a man aged 25 to 40 in good health.

The chain employs TRBV6-6 and TRBJ1-2; 9 bases match TRBD1. The J segment lost 6 bases and the V segment lost 0 bases, leaving 5 bases of the junction unmatched. CDR1 MNHNY and CDR2 SVGAGI come from the germline V gene (reference sequence). The CDR3 loop spans 15 amino acids. CDR3 DNA: TGTGCCAGCAGTTACTCGACAAGGACAGGGGATGGCTACACCTTC. Translated, it gives CASSYSTRTGDGYTF.

J is TRBJ2-5 and V is TRBV29-1; perhaps TRBD2 as D (6 bases). V was shortened by 3 bases and J by 5 bases, with 10 bases between the two germline ends. Germline V lookup: CDR1 SQVTM, CDR2 ANQGSEA. The CDR3 is made up of 12 amino acids. The CDR3 region is CSVDSGEETQYF. For the CDR3, the DNA is TGCAGCGTTGATTCGGGGGAGGAGACCCAGTACTTC.

The chain uses TRBV19 and TRBJ2-1; 9 bases match TRBD2. Germline CDR1 LNHDA, CDR2 SQIVND (reference sequence). The CDR3 is 13 amino acids. With 3 bases clipped from V and 10 bases from J, the junction kept 4 bases outside the gene matches. CDR3 region: CASSMRGGPEQFF. The CDR3 DNA reads TGTGCCAGTAGTATGCGGGGGGGACCCGAGCAGTTCTTC.

About this clone: Because the CDR3 is missing its conserved closing phenylalanine or tryptophan, this is likely a read error. Because the CDR3's place on the DNA is in doubt, the DNA is left out and the CDR3 is given as listed by TCRdb. This chain links TRBV10-3 with TRBJ2-7; TRBD1, the table's D call, was not compared with the DNA. Counting both end residues, the CDR3 totals 11 amino acids. Germline CDR1 and CDR2: ENHRY and SYGVKD. The CDR3 here is CATPPVLRQGR.

V and J are TRBV29-1 and TRBJ2-1; 8 nucleotides align to TRBD1. The germline CDR1 and CDR2 sequences are SQVTM and ANQGSEA. Trimming removed 6 bases from V and 0 bases from J; junction bases left unmatched: 4. The CDR3 has 14 residues. The CDR3 loop is CSVCDRGSYNEQFF. CDR3 nucleotide sequence: TGCAGCGTCTGTGACAGGGGCTCCTACAATGAGCAGTTCTTC.

This clone was detected once. The sample holds other DNA sequences that translate to the same CDR3. This chain links TRBV5-1 with TRBJ2-1; the match to TRBD2 covers 14 bases. V was pared by 0 bases and J by 10 bases, with 0 bases of the junction left unmatched. In germline, CDR1 is SGHRS, CDR2 YFSETQ. The CDR3 is 14 amino acids. This CDR3 is CASSLGLAGGEQFF. For the CDR3, the DNA is TGCGCCAGCAGCTTGGGACTAGCGGGAGGGGAGCAGTTCTTC.

The chain joins TRBV7-2 to TRBJ1-2, with D unresolved. V was cut by 1 base and J by 3 bases, with 6 bases left in between. The germline V gene has CDR1 SGHTA and CDR2 FQGNSA. The CDR3 extends over 13 amino acids. The CDR3 protein is CASSLVQDYGYTF. The CDR3 bases are TGTGCCAGCAGCTTAGTTCAAGACTATGGCTACACCTTC.

The V and J genes are TRBV5-4 and TRBJ1-2; TRBD1 agrees at 8 bases. V shed 4 bases, J shed 4 bases, and the junction held 12 bases outside the gene matches. The CDR3 sequence is 16 residues long. Germline values: CDR1 SGHNT, CDR2 YYREEE (reference sequence). The CDR3 reads CASSLNRGQAGYGYTF. CDR3 nucleotide sequence: TGTGCCAGCAGCCTAAACCGGGGACAGGCGGGCTATGGCTACACCTTC.

This chain joins TRBV7-3 and TRBJ2-5; TRBD1 is a possible D gene (5 bases). V lost 8 bases and J lost 4, with 14 bases in between. From germline, CDR1 is SGHTA and CDR2 FQGTGA. CDR3 length equals 13 residues. This CDR3 is CASSIRVAETQYF. The CDR3 DNA reads as TGTGCCAGCTCGATCAGGGTAGCAGAGACCCAGTACTTC.

As regards this clone: Given a much more abundant clone one base away, this may be a read error. The sample holds other DNA sequences that translate to the same CDR3. V is TRBV2 and J is TRBJ2-6; D unclear. V lost 3 bases and J lost 0, with 3 bases in between. CDR3 length equals 14 residues. Germline V gene sequence: CDR1 SNHLY, CDR2 FYNNEI. The DNA of the CDR3 is TGTGCCAGCAGTGAGAGCTCTGGGGCCAACGTCCTGACTTTC. This translates into CASSESSGANVLTF.

This sequence joins TRBV6-4 and TRBJ2-3, with TRBD2 as a possible D gene (7 bases). CDR3 length equals 13 residues. Per the germline V gene, CDR1 is MRHNA and CDR2 is SNTAGT. Trimming shortened V by 8 bases and J by 2 bases, and 11 bases separated the two germline ends. CDR3 in DNA: TGTGCCAGCCCGGGGGGACACACAGATACGCAGTATTTT. Its protein is CASPGGHTDTQYF.

The rearrangement links TRBV9 to TRBJ1-5, with 7 bases identical to TRBD1. The germline CDR1 and CDR2 sequences are SGDLS and YYNGEE. V lost 4 bases to trimming and J lost 4 bases; unmatched junction nucleotides: 8. The CDR3 contains 15 residues. The CDR3 sequence: CASSSAGTENQPQHF. CDR3 DNA: TGTGCCAGCAGCTCTGCGGGGACAGAGAATCAGCCCCAGCATTTT.